The clone carrying this T cell receptor beta chain is a singleton in its sample. Its antigen is not known. The record originates from a study of long-term antiretroviral therapy in people with HIV. Study-wide context: Sampling started about a decade before the 2015 immediate-ART recommendation. Broader study findings: The blood, collected between the mid-2000s and the late 2010s, was possibly taken under older ART regimens. ART preceded a rise in diversity that nonetheless stayed lower than in transplant donor controls.

At the survey level, the v3.0 immunoSEQ assay was run. The repertoire was sequenced with immunoSEQ multiplex PCR; TCRdb's copy has only in-frame clones and lacks some. Of roughly 34,000 clones listed, roughly 81% are singletons. CDR3 length: 15 amino acids. With V trimmed by 0 bases and J by 6 bases, 3 bases remained unmatched. Looked up from germline, CDR1 is KGHSH and CDR2 is LQKENI. This receptor was identified in a young woman with HIV. The source was unsorted PBMCs, collected roughly 2.9 years before starting antiretroviral therapy. The chain links TRBV18 to TRBJ2-1, with 9 bases identical to TRBD1. The CDR3 reads CASSPPGQGINEQFF. In DNA form, the CDR3 reads TGTGCCAGCTCACCACCGGGACAGGGTATCAATGAGCAGTTCTTC.